The subject of this entry is one T cell receptor beta chain. Its target is not known. This sample is part of a study of cytomegalovirus exposure and HLA in healthy donors. Study outcomes and limitations: Cytomegalovirus-associated status was assigned to 164 TCR beta chains. One later analysis, an examination of the 120 or so validation repertoires, found that first-cohort TCR clusters tended to co-occur in them.

The germline V gene encodes CDR1 MNHEY and CDR2 SMNVEV (reference sequence). The length of the CDR3 is 11 residues. Trimming cost V 3 bases and J 11 bases, with 10 bases left between them. Measured with immunoSEQ multiplex PCR; TCRdb has only the in-frame clones, and not every one. The table lists roughly 270,000 clones, roughly 90% of them singletons. The sample comprised PBMCs. The V and J genes are TRBV27 and TRBJ1-1; weak D call: TRBD1 (5 bases). This TCR was recovered from a woman aged 18-29 years in good health and CMV-seronegative. CDR3 protein: CASSLGGSAFF. Written as DNA, the CDR3 is TGTGCCAGCAGTTTGGGGGGTTCGGCTTTCTTT.